Given below is one T cell receptor (beta chain) in context. Its antigen is not known. This sample was taken from a study of cytomegalovirus exposure and HLA in healthy donors. Study in general: Among the roughly 400 donors who were genotyped, 70% to 90% fell in the genetic ancestry cluster that is associated with self-reported Caucasian donors.

PCR involved 60 Vbeta and 13 Jbeta primers. In the original analysis: As a later analysis found, there were 80 million or so unique TCR beta chains, of which roughly 11 million were shared. Profiled with immunoSEQ multiplex PCR; TCRdb holds only in-frame clones, not every one. Clone size and the V and J calls come from that table; the DNA yielded D and trimming. The sample has about 180,000 clones; around 80% are singletons. Regarding the study as a whole: Previously analyzed data showed that most TCR beta V segments were productive at a frequency of about 90% or about 30%. The study recorded 164 TCR beta chains that were cytomegalovirus-associated.

The CDR3 sequence is 19 residues long. J was trimmed by 3 bases and V by 5 bases; bases with no gene match: 10. CDR1 and CDR2 from the germline V gene are SGHVS and FNYEAQ. The sequence derives from a woman aged 55-69 years in good health and CMV-seropositive. This sequence joins TRBV7-6 and TRBJ2-2, with TRBD2 identical over 15 bases. The sample was PBMCs. The CDR3 DNA sequence: TGTGCCAGCAGCACCGGACTAGCGGGAGGGCTTTCGGACACCGGGGAGCTGTTTTTT. This codes for CASSTGLAGGLSDTGELFF.